The entry below describes one T cell receptor beta chain. Its cognate antigen is unknown. V was cut by 3 bases and J by 6 bases, with 14 bases left in between. The CDR3 totals 14 residues. In germline, CDR1 is MDHEN, CDR2 SYDVKM. The source of the sample is a study of Ad26.COV2.S vaccination and SARS-CoV-2 variants. General study points: Non-spike TCR breadth did not differ much between vaccine and placebo recipients. Vaccinees showed greater spike-specific TCR breadth than placebo recipients. Total responses of T cells may have been underestimated by the analyses of TCR breadth and depth.

Assay used: immunoSEQ multiplex PCR; TCRdb lists only in-frame clones, some missing. The sample records approximately 90,000 clones, roughly 85% being singletons. The TCR was taken from a human donor who had recovered from COVID-19. Specimen: peripheral blood, collected after recovery from COVID-19. The V and J genes are TRBV28 and TRBJ1-2; D is uncertain. Here the CDR3 DNA reads TGTGCCAGCAGTTTTGATTCAACCGGGGATGGCTACACCTTC. Its translation: CASSFDSTGDGYTF.